One and the same sample provided the 27 T cell receptor beta chains below, sequenced in a study of blood T cell repertoires in COVID-19. Assay: immunoSEQ multiplex PCR; the TCRdb copy retains only in-frame clones and omits some. The data contain about 40,000 clones, about 81% of them seen just once; the ten biggest clones take up around two fifths. The specimen was peripheral blood. The receptor set was obtained from a human donor in a cohort sampled during active or convalescent COVID-19. The donor label of this sample is uncertain.

The J gene is TRBJ1-4, the V gene TRBV4-3; maybe TRBD1 (5 bases). Germline V gene lookup returns CDR1 LGHNA and CDR2 YSLEER. Trimming shortened V by 3 bases and J by 0 bases, and 11 bases separated the two germline ends. The length of the CDR3 is 16 residues. The CDR3 region is CASSQGLTSTNEKLFF. The CDR3 coding sequence is TGCGCCAGCAGCCAGGGACTTACCTCAACTAATGAAAAACTGTTTTTT.

Only a few counts were recorded for this clone. The V gene is TRBV7-8, the J gene TRBJ2-7; 8 nucleotides align to TRBD2. The CDR3 runs to 13 residues. The germline V gene encodes CDR1 SGHVS and CDR2 FQNEAQ. After removal of 5 bases from V and 4 bases from J, the junction contained 4 bases not matched to a gene. CDR3 loop: CASSGLASYEQYF. The CDR3 region has the DNA TGTGCCAGCAGCGGACTAGCATCGTACGAGCAGTACTTC.

This chain joins TRBV11-2 and TRBJ2-7, with 7 bases identical to TRBD1. The CDR3 totals 17 residues. CDR1 is SGHAT and CDR2 is FQNNGV in the germline V gene. V shed 5 bases and J 1 base; nucleotides not matched to a gene: 14. The CDR3 protein is CASSLPLPDRLSYEQYF. For the CDR3, the DNA is TGTGCCAGCAGCCTCCCCCTACCGGACAGGTTATCCTACGAGCAGTACTTC.

The rearrangement uses TRBV7-9 and TRBJ1-1, with TRBD1 matching over 7 bases. Germline CDR1 SEHNR, CDR2 FQNEAQ (reference sequence). This CDR3 has 16 residues. Trimming removed 2 bases from V and 0 bases from J; junction bases left unmatched: 6. The CDR3 DNA follows: TGTGCCAGCAGCTTATTTAGGGGACAGTTGAACACTGAAGCTTTCTTT. Amino acids: CASSLFRGQLNTEAFF.

The V and J genes are TRBV4-1 and TRBJ2-5; D unclear. Germline CDR1 and CDR2: MGHRA and YSYEKL. The CDR3 length is 16 residues. Trimming removed 0 bases from V and 5 bases from J, with 16 bases in between. The CDR3 bases are TGCGCCAGCAGCCAAGATGTCGCGCCTTCGCGGGAGACCCAGTACTTC. Encoded protein: CASSQDVAPSRETQYF.

The genes are TRBV28 and TRBJ1-5, with D hard to call. V was clipped by 4 bases and J by 6 bases, with 13 bases between them. Germline assignment: CDR1 MDHEN and CDR2 SYDVKM. The CDR3 is 14 residues long. CDR3 protein: CASSSSGLSQPQHF. The CDR3 DNA reads as TGTGCCAGCAGTTCGAGCGGGCTGAGTCAGCCCCAGCATTTT.

V and J are TRBV10-3 and TRBJ1-4; TRBD1 matches 8 bases. V trimming: 11 bases; J trimming: 5 bases; junction bases outside the gene matches: 10. Looked up from germline, CDR1 is ENHRY and CDR2 is SYGVKD. The CDR3 consists of 14 residues. This CDR3 reads CASHRGDINEKLFF. CDR3 DNA: TGTGCCTCCCACAGGGGGGACATCAATGAAAAACTGTTTTTT.

The chain combines TRBV11-2 with TRBJ1-2; D gene unclear. The CDR3 spans 17 residues. Germline V lookup: CDR1 SGHAT, CDR2 FQNNGV. The germline V and J ends were trimmed by 2 bases and 5 bases, with 21 bases remaining between them. The CDR3 nucleotides read TGTGCCAGCAGCTTAAGAATTTACAGACCCGAAGAGTATGGCTACACCTTC. This codes for CASSLRIYRPEEYGYTF. The full variable domain, in which reference TRBV11-2 and TRBJ1-2 provide the parts outside the CDR3, is EAGVAQSPRYKIIEKRQSVAFWCNPISGHATLYWYQQILGQGPKLLIQFQNNGVVDDSQLPKDRFSAERLKGVDSTLKIQPAKLEDSAVYLCASSLRIYRPEEYGYTFGSGTRLTVV.

The chain has TRBV5-1 and TRBJ2-5, with D unresolved. CDR1 is SGHRS and CDR2 is YFSETQ in the germline V gene. This CDR3 is built from 11 residues. Between the trimmed V and J ends, which lost 1 base and 4 bases, there was a span of 2 bases. The CDR3 DNA follows: TGCGCCAGCAGCTTGCGAGAGACCCAGTACTTC. Protein product: CASSLRETQYF.

V gene TRBV18 combines with J gene TRBJ2-3; 10 bases match TRBD1. CDR3 length equals 15 residues. J was trimmed by 7 bases and V by 2 bases; bases with no gene match: 6. Germline V gives CDR1 KGHSH, CDR2 LQKENI. This CDR3 reads CASSPSPGQGYTQYF. The CDR3 DNA sequence: TGTGCCAGCTCACCATCGCCGGGACAGGGGTATACGCAGTATTTT. Drawing the rest from reference TRBV18 and TRBJ2-3, the complete variable domain is NAGVMQNPRHLVRRRGQEARLRCSPMKGHSHVYWYRQLPEEGLKFMVYLQKENIIDESGMPKERFSAEFPKEGPSILRIQQVVRGDSAAYFCASSPSPGQGYTQYFGPGTRLTVL.

The V and J genes are TRBV18 and TRBJ1-4, with D possibly matching TRBD1 (5 bases). Germline V CDR1 and CDR2: KGHSH, LQKENI. V dropped 3 bases and J dropped 7 bases, with 18 bases sitting between them. The CDR3 sequence is 16 residues long. The CDR3 bases are TGTGCCAGCTCACCTATCGTTCGGGGGACGGGTGAAAAACTGTTTTTT. Protein: CASSPIVRGTGEKLFF.

The CDR3 DNA sequence: TGCGCCAGCAGCTTGGCATCGAGCGGGAGGGGTAATGAGCAGTTCTTC. Protein: CASSLASSGRGNEQFF. V usage is TRBV5-1 and J usage is TRBJ2-1; 10 nucleotides agree with TRBD2. Looked up from germline, CDR1 is SGHRS and CDR2 is YFSETQ. This CDR3 comprises 16 residues. Trimming cost V 0 bases and J 7 bases; bases outside gene matches: 7.

The chain uses TRBV27 and TRBJ1-5; D gene unclear. Germline V gene data show CDR1 as MNHEY and CDR2 as SMNVEV (reference sequence). This CDR3 comprises 13 residues. The V and J ends lost 0 bases and 7 bases respectively, with 7 bases between them. The CDR3 region is CASSLSWSQPQHF. DNA for the CDR3: TGTGCCAGCAGTTTATCGTGGAGCCAGCCCCAGCATTTT.

The DNA of the CDR3 is TGTGCCAGCAGACCTAGCGGGGACTCCTACGAGCAGTACTTC. Translating gives CASRPSGDSYEQYF. The chain uses TRBV6-6 and TRBJ2-7; 9 positions agree with TRBD2. CDR3 length: 14 amino acids. Germline values: CDR1 MNHNY, CDR2 SVGAGI (reference sequence). The V segment lost 6 bases and the J segment 0 bases; nucleotides outside the gene matches: 3.

The rearrangement links TRBV11-3 to TRBJ2-3; a possible D gene is TRBD1 (6 bases). The CDR3 is made up of 14 amino acids. Trimming removed 5 bases from V and 2 bases from J, with 11 bases in between. The germline V gene encodes CDR1 SGHNT and CDR2 YENEEA. The CDR3 DNA is TGTGCCAGCAGCGCAGGGGAAGTCACAGATACGCAGTATTTT. This codes for CASSAGEVTDTQYF.

V is TRBV5-6 and J is TRBJ2-5, with D perhaps matching TRBD2 (6 bases). This CDR3 spans 16 amino acids. CDR1 and CDR2 from the germline V gene are SGHDT and YYEEEE. V was shortened by 3 bases and J by 4 bases, with 19 bases between the two germline ends. This CDR3 reads CASSSETSLGGETQYF. The CDR3 bases are TGTGCCAGCAGCTCCGAAACTAGTCTGGGGGGAGAGACCCAGTACTTC.

The J gene is TRBJ1-2, the V gene TRBV24-1; D gene unclear. CDR1 KGHDR and CDR2 SFDVKD come from the germline V gene. The V gene lost 6 bases and the J gene lost 1 base, with 5 bases spanning the gap. This CDR3 has 12 residues. The CDR3 loop is CATSPGNYGYTF. The CDR3 nucleotides are TGTGCCACCAGTCCGGGTAACTATGGCTACACCTTC.

The chain has TRBV3-1 (or the pseudogene TRBV3-2) and TRBJ2-4, with D perhaps matching TRBD2 (5 bases). This CDR3 region has 11 residues. The germline gives CDR1 LGHDT, CDR2 YNNKEL (reference sequence). V lost 9 bases to trimming and J lost 13 bases, with 16 bases between them. CDR3 coding DNA: TGTGCCAGTAAGCGGCGGCCCGTCCAGTACTTC. It encodes CASKRRPVQYF.

J is TRBJ2-1 and V is TRBV7-6, with D possibly matching TRBD2 (5 bases). Germline lookup yields CDR1 SGHVS and CDR2 FNYEAQ. V was cut by 5 bases and J by 1 base, with 12 bases left in between. The CDR3 is 15 residues long. The CDR3 region has the DNA TGTGCCAGCAGCCCGGACTGGGGATCCTACAATGAGCAGTTCTTC. Protein sequence: CASSPDWGSYNEQFF.

This chain links TRBV6-5 with TRBJ2-5; D possibly corresponds to TRBD1 (6 bases). Per the germline V gene, CDR1 is MNHEY and CDR2 is SVGAGI. V shed 6 bases and J shed 2 bases, with 13 bases lying between them. This CDR3 is built from 14 residues. CDR3: CASRAQGRQETQYF. DNA of the CDR3: TGTGCCAGCAGAGCACAGGGTAGGCAAGAGACCCAGTACTTC.

The V call is TRBV27, the J call TRBJ1-1; D possibly corresponds to TRBD1 (6 bases). The CDR3 has 15 residues. In germline, CDR1 is MNHEY, CDR2 SMNVEV (reference sequence). V was trimmed by 0 bases and J by 3 bases, leaving 11 bases between them. CDR3 sequence: CASSLSRQAYTEAFF. In nucleotides, the CDR3 is TGTGCCAGCAGTTTATCCAGACAGGCCTACACTGAAGCTTTCTTT.

The V call is TRBV4-3, the J call TRBJ2-5; 11 nucleotides line up with TRBD2. CDR3 size: 18 residues. From germline, CDR1 is LGHNA and CDR2 YSLEER. J gave up 3 bases and V 1 base, and 10 bases lay outside the gene matches. The CDR3 DNA reads TGCGCCAGCAGCCAAGGTCGACTAGCGGGATTCGTTAAAGAGACCCAGTACTTC. Translating gives CASSQGRLAGFVKETQYF.

The chain carries TRBV5-1 and TRBJ2-5, with D maybe TRBD2 (6 bases). The CDR3 has 14 residues. Trimming shortened V by 4 bases and J by 4 bases, and 14 bases separated the two germline ends. The germline V gene encodes CDR1 SGHRS and CDR2 YFSETQ. CDR3 protein: CASSREREVETQYF. CDR3 coding DNA: TGCGCCAGCAGCAGGGAGAGGGAGGTAGAGACCCAGTACTTC.

This clone was found once. This sequence joins TRBV2 and TRBJ2-2; the match to TRBD2 covers 11 bases. V shed 7 bases and J 4 bases; nucleotides not matched to a gene: 5. Per germline, CDR1 SNHLY and CDR2 FYNNEI. CDR3 length: 15 amino acids. The CDR3 here is CASTIAGGRTGELFF. The CDR3 nucleotides read TGTGCCAGCACCATAGCGGGGGGGCGCACCGGGGAGCTGTTTTTT.

This clone was counted a single time. This sequence joins TRBV10-3 and TRBJ2-1; 9 bases line up with TRBD2. The CDR3 covers 12 residues. Trimming took 10 bases from V and 8 from J; bases not matched to a gene: 6. Germline V lookup: CDR1 ENHRY, CDR2 SYGVKD. The CDR3 is CATGTSSYEQFF. CDR3 nucleotides: TGTGCCACTGGGACTAGCTCCTATGAGCAGTTCTTC.

By sample fraction, this clone is medium-sized (0.01 to 0.1%). The rearrangement joins TRBV2 to TRBJ2-5; 11 positions agree with TRBD1. CDR1 is SNHLY, CDR2 FYNNEI, per germline. The CDR3 runs 15 residues. V lost 8 bases, J lost 5 bases, and 10 bases stayed unmatched. The CDR3 nucleotides are TGTGCCAGCGAAGAGGACAGGGGGCAATCTGAGACCCAGTACTTC. Translating it yields CASEEDRGQSETQYF.

The chain combines TRBV7-8 with TRBJ2-1; maybe TRBD2 (5 bases). The CDR3 runs 14 residues. V lost 5 bases and J lost 7, with 15 bases in between. Germline V gene lookup returns CDR1 SGHVS and CDR2 FQNEAQ. The CDR3 DNA is TGTGCCAGCAGCACGCCACCCGGGGTTAATGAGCAGTTCTTC. Residues: CASSTPPGVNEQFF.